This T cell receptor (beta chain) was sequenced during a study of cytomegalovirus exposure and HLA in healthy donors. Turning to this clone: Its specificity is unknown.

Germline lookup yields CDR1 SGHVT and CDR2 SQSDAQ. This CDR3 has 16 amino acids. Trimming took off 2 bases at V and 1 base at J, with 12 bases between the two ends. Study-wide results and caveats: The study put roughly 160 TCR beta chains on its list as cytomegalovirus-associated. In vitro experiments confirmed that three CMV-associated chains were specific for CMV antigens.

Here immunoSEQ multiplex PCR was the method, and the copy in TCRdb shows in-frame clones only, minus some. The sample lists around 120,000 clones; 70% to 90% were seen once. The TCR was taken from a woman aged 18 to 35 in good health and CMV-seronegative. Sequencing was performed on PBMCs. This chain joins TRBV7-4 and TRBJ1-3; unclear D gene. DNA of the CDR3: TGTGCCAGCAGCTTACGGCCGGGGAATTCTGGAAACACCATATATTTT. It encodes CASSLRPGNSGNTIYF.